These 6 T cell receptor beta chains originate from one sample sequenced in a study of cytomegalovirus exposure and HLA in healthy donors. Primers for the PCR totalled 60 Vbeta and 13 Jbeta. TCRdb keeps only in-frame clones here, not all; method: immunoSEQ multiplex PCR. The listing records 160,000 or so clones. Sequenced sample: PBMCs. Receptor source: a man aged 25 to 40 in good health and CMV-seronegative.

This CDR3 reads CASSPRGPGLAGARTDTQYF. The DNA of the CDR3 is TGTGCCAGCAGCCCGAGGGGTCCGGGACTAGCGGGAGCCCGCACAGATACGCAGTATTTT. The chain combines TRBV5-5 with TRBJ2-3; 14 nucleotides match TRBD2. Germline-derived CDR1 and CDR2 are SGHKS and YYEKEE (reference sequence). With V trimmed by 4 bases and J by 1 base, 14 bases remained unmatched. This CDR3 has 20 amino acids.

The chain couples TRBV10-3 to TRBJ1-5, with a weak D call TRBD1 (5 bases). The CDR3 is 13 residues long. The V end was cut by 10 bases, the J end by 7 bases, with 17 bases between. Looked up from germline, CDR1 is ENHRY and CDR2 is SYGVKD. The CDR3 protein is CATQGVSDQPQHF. The CDR3 bases are TGTGCCACGCAAGGGGTCTCAGACCAGCCCCAGCATTTT.

This sequence joins TRBV28 and TRBJ1-2; 10 nucleotides align to TRBD1. Germline V gene lookup returns CDR1 MDHEN and CDR2 SYDVKM. The CDR3 spans 15 residues. Losses at the gene ends were 4 bases for V and 1 base for J; bases not matched to a gene: 3. The CDR3 coding sequence is TGTGCCAGCAGTTGGGGGGACAGGGGTAACTATGGCTACACCTTC. Its translation is CASSWGDRGNYGYTF.

The rearrangement joins TRBV5-1 to TRBJ1-5, with D possibly matching TRBD1 (6 bases). The length of the CDR3 is 14 residues. V was cut by 4 bases and J by 3 bases, with 11 bases left in between. Germline V gives CDR1 SGHRS, CDR2 YFSETQ. CDR3 region: CASSTGQYNQPQHF. The DNA for the CDR3 is TGCGCCAGCAGCACCGGACAGTACAATCAGCCCCAGCATTTT.

The chain combines TRBV29-1 with TRBJ1-2; D is unclear. CDR1 and CDR2 (germline): SQVTM, ANQGSEA. Trimming took 5 bases from V and 8 from J, leaving 12 bases between them. CDR3 size: 11 residues. DNA for the CDR3: TGCAGCGTTCCAAAAGCGGGCGGCTACACCTTC. Residues: CSVPKAGGYTF.

The chain couples TRBV6-4 to TRBJ2-1, with 8 bases identical to TRBD2. The CDR3 spans 16 residues. With 0 bases clipped from V and 6 bases from J, the junction kept 7 bases outside the gene matches. CDR1 is MRHNA and CDR2 is SNTAGT in the germline V gene. The CDR3 nucleotides read TGTGCCAGCAGTGACTCGCCCAGCGGGAGCTTCAATGAGCAGTTCTTC. It is translated as CASSDSPSGSFNEQFF.